The sequence of this T cell receptor beta chain was determined in a study of T cells in Graves' hyperthyroidism and ophthalmopathy. TCR beta CDR3 sequences were amplified from RNA transcripts. Carried out on the TCR CDR3, a first-round RT-PCR used the HTBI primer set. TCRdb reanalysed the multiplex PCR reads using MiXCR and keeps one entry per CDR3 protein. This table holds hundreds of thousands of distinct CDR3 sequences, approximately 40% found once. At least ten counts were recorded for this clonotype. Its specificity is unknown. Mismatch with germline at one junction end may stem from a read error. Germline values: CDR1 ENHRY, CDR2 SYGVKD. This CDR3 is 13 amino acids long. Study-level findings and limits: Most clonotypes that expanded in the thyroid above 0.001 also showed up in blood.

It was considered stable Graves' hyperthyroidism when ophthalmopathy did not progress within 18 months. PBMCs stemmed from under 11 ml fresh peripheral blood. This chain links TRBV10-3 with TRBJ2-7; no firm D call. The sequence was collected from a woman in her forties with Graves' hyperthyroidism. The sample comprised blood. The chain's CDR3 is CAIGEDHPYEQYF. The CDR3 DNA is TGTGCCATCGGTGAGGACCACCCCTACGAGCAGTACTTC.